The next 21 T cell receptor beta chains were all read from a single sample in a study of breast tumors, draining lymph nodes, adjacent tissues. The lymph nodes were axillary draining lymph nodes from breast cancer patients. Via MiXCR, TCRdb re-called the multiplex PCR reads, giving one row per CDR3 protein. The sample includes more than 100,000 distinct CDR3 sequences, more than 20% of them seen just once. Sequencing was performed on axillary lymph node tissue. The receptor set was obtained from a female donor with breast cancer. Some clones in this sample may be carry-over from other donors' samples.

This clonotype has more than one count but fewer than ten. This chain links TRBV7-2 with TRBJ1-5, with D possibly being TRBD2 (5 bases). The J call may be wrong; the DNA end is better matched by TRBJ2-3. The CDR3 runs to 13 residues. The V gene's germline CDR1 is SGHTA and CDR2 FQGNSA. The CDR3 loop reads CASSGRVGQPQYF. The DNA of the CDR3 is TGTGCCAGCAGTGGGCGGGTTGGGCAGCCCCAGTATTTT.

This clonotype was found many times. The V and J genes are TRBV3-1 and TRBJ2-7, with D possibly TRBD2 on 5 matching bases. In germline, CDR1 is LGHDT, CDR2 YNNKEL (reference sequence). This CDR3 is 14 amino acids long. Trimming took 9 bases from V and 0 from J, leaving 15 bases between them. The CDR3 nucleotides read TGTGCCAGTAGACTGAGCGGTAGCTCCTACGAGCAGTACTTC. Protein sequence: CASRLSGSSYEQYF.

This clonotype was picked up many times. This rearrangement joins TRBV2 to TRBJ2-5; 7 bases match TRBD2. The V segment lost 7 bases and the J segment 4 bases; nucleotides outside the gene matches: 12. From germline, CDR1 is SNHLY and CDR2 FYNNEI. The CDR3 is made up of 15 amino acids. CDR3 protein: CASTPPTGGVETQYF. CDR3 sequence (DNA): TGTGCCAGCACCCCTCCGACGGGGGGAGTAGAGACCCAGTACTTC. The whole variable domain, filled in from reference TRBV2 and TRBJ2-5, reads EPEVTQTPSHQVTQMGQEVILRCVPISNHLYFYWYRQILGQKVEFLVSFYNNEISEKSEIFDDQFSVERPDGSNFTLKIRSTKLEDSAMYFCASTPPTGGVETQYFGPGTRLLVL.

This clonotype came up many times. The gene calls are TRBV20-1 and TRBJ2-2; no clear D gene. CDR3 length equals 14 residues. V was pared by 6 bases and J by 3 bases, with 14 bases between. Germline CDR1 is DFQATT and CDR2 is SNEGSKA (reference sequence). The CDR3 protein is CSARPQAYTGELFF. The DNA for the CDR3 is TGCAGTGCACGTCCTCAAGCGTACACCGGGGAGCTGTTTTTT.

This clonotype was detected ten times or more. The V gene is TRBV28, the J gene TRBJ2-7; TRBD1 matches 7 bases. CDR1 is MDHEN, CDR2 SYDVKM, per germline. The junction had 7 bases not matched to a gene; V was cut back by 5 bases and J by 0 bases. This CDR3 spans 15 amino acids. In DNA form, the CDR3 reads TGTGCCAGCAGTGTACCAGGGGGAGCCTCCTACGAGCAGTACTTC. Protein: CASSVPGGASYEQYF. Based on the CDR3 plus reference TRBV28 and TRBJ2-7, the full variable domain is DVKVTQSSRYLVKRTGEKVFLECVQDMDHENMFWYRQDPGLGLRLIYFSYDVKMKEKGDIPEGYSVSREKKERFSLILESASTNQTSMYLCASSVPGGASYEQYFGPGTRLTVT.

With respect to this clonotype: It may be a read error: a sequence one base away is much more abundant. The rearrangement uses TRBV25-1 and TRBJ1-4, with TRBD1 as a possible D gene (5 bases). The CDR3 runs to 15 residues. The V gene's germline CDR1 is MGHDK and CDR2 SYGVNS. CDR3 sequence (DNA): TGTGCCAGCGGTGAAATACGGGGGTCGCACGAAAAACTGTTTTTT. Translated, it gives CASGEIRGSHEKLFF.

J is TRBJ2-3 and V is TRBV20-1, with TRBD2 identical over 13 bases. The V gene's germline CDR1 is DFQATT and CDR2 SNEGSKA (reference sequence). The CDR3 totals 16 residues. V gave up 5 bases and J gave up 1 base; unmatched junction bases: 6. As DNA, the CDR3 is TGCAGTGCTGGACTAGCGGGAGTCGGGGGCACAGATACGCAGTATTTT. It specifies CSAGLAGVGGTDTQYF.

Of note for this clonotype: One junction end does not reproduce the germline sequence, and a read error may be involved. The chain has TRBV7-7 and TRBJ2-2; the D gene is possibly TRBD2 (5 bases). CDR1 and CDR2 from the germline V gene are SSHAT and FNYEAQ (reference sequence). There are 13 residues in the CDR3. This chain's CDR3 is CASSPSRTGELFF. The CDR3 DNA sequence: TGTGCTAGCAGCCCTAGCCGCACCGGGGAGCTGTTTTTT. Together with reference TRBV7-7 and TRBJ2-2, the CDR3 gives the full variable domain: GAGVSQSPRYKVTKRGQDVTLRCDPISSHATLYWYQQALGQGPEFLTYFNYEAQPDKSGLPSDRFSAERPEGSISTLTIQRTEQRDSAMYRCASSPSRTGELFFGEGSRLTVL.

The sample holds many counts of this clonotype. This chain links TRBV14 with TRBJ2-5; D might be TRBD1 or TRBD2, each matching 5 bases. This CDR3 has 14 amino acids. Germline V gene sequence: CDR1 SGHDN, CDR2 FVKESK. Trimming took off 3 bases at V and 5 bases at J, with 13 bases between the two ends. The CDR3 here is CASSQYIGAETQYF. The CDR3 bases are TGTGCCAGCAGCCAGTATATCGGGGCGGAGACCCAGTACTTC.

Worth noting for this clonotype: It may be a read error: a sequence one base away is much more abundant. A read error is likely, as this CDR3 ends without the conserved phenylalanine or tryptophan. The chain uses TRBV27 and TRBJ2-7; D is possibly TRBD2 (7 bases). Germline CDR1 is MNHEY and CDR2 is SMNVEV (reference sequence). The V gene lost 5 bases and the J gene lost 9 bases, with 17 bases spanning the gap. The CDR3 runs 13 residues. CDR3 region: CASSPRGASGQYS. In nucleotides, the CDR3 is TGTGCCAGCAGTCCACGGGGGGCTAGCGGGCAGTACTCC.

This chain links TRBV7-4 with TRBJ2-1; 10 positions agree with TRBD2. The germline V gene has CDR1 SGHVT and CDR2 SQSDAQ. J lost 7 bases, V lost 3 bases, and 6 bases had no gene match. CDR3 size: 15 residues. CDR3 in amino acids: CASSFLAGGLNEQFF. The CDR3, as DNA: TGTGCCAGCAGCTTTTTAGCGGGAGGCCTAAATGAGCAGTTCTTC.

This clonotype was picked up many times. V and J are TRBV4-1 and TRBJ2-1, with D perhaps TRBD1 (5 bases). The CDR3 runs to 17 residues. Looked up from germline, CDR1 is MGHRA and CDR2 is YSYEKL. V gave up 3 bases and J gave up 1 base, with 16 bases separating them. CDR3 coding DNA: TGCGCCAGCAGCCAGGGGTCCATGACAGCTTCCTACAATGAGCAGTTCTTC. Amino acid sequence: CASSQGSMTASYNEQFF.

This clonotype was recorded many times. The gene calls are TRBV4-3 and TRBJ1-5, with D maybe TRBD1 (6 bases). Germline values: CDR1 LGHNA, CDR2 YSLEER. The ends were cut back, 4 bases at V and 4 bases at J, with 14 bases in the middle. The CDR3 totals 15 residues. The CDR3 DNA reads TGCGCCAGCAGCCCCGCCTGGACAGCTAATCAGCCCCAGCATTTT. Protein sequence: CASSPAWTANQPQHF.

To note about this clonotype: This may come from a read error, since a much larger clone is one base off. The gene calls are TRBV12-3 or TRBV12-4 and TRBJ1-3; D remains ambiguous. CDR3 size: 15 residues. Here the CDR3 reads CASSSGVHSGDTIYF. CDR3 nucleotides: TGTGCCAGCAGTTCAGGTGTACACTCTGGAGACACCATATATTTT.

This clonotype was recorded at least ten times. CDR3 in DNA: TGTGCCAGCAGCTTGGGACTAGCGGGAGAATGGGATACGCAGTATTTT. It yields the protein CASSLGLAGEWDTQYF. The chain has TRBV7-9 and TRBJ2-3; 14 bases map to TRBD2. The germline V gene has CDR1 SEHNR and CDR2 FQNEAQ (reference sequence). The CDR3 runs to 16 residues. The J segment lost 6 bases and the V segment lost 3 bases, leaving 5 bases of the junction unmatched.

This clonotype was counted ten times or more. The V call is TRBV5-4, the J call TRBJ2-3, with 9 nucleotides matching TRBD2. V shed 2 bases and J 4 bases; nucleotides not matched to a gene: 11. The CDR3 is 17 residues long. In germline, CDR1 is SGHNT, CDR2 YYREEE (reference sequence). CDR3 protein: CASSLPAGGRVADTQYF. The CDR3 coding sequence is TGTGCCAGCAGCTTACCTGCGGGAGGGCGGGTAGCAGATACGCAGTATTTT.

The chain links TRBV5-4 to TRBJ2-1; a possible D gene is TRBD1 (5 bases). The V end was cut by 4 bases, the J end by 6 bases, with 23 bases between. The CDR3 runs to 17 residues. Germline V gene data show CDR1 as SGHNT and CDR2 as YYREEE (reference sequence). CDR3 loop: CASSLRRGKMARNEQFF. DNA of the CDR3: TGTGCCAGCAGCCTGAGAAGGGGTAAAATGGCCCGCAATGAGCAGTTCTTC.

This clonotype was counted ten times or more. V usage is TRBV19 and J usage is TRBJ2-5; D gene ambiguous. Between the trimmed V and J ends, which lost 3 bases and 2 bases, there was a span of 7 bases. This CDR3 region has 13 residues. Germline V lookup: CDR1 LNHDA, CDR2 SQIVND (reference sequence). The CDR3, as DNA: TGTGCCAGTAGTATTGGGCTGCAAGAGACCCAGTACTTC. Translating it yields CASSIGLQETQYF.

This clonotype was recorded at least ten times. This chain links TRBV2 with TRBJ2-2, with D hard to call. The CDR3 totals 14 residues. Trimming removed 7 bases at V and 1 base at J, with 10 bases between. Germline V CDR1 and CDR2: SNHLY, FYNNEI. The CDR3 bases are TGTGCCAGCAAAGTAATTGGGAACACCGGGGAGCTGTTTTTT. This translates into CASKVIGNTGELFF.

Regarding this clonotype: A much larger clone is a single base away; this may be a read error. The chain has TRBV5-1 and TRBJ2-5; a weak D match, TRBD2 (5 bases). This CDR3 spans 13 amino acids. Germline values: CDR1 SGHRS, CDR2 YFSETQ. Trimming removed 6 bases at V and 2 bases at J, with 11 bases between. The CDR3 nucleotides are TGCGCCAGCATCTTCCCGGGGCAAGAGACCCAGTACTTC. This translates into CASIFPGQETQYF.

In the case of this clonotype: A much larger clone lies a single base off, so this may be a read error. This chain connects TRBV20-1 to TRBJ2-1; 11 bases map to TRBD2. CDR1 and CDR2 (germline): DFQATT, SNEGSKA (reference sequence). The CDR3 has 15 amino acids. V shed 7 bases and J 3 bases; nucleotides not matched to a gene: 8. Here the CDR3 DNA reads TGCAGTGGAACTAGCGGGAGTTCGTGCTACAATGAGCAGTTCTTC. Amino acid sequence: CSGTSGSSCYNEQFF.